This T cell receptor (beta chain) was recorded in a study of control samples from healthy donors and cancer patients. The data were produced by immunoSEQ multiplex PCR, yet TCRdb's version contains in-frame clones alone and is incomplete. This sample yields 150,000 or so clones, of which 90% to 95% are seen a single time; 8.5% belongs to the top ten. CDR1 and CDR2 (germline): KGHSH, LQKENI. V gave up 6 bases and J gave up 5 bases, with 16 bases separating them. The CDR3 totals 14 residues. Input material: blood. The sequence was obtained from a woman between 40 and 55 years old in good health. The rearrangement links TRBV18 to TRBJ2-5; a possible D gene is TRBD2 (6 bases). The CDR3 sequence is CASSQTSPKETQYF. Written as DNA, the CDR3 is TGTGCCAGCTCTCAAACTAGCCCCAAGGAGACCCAGTACTTC.